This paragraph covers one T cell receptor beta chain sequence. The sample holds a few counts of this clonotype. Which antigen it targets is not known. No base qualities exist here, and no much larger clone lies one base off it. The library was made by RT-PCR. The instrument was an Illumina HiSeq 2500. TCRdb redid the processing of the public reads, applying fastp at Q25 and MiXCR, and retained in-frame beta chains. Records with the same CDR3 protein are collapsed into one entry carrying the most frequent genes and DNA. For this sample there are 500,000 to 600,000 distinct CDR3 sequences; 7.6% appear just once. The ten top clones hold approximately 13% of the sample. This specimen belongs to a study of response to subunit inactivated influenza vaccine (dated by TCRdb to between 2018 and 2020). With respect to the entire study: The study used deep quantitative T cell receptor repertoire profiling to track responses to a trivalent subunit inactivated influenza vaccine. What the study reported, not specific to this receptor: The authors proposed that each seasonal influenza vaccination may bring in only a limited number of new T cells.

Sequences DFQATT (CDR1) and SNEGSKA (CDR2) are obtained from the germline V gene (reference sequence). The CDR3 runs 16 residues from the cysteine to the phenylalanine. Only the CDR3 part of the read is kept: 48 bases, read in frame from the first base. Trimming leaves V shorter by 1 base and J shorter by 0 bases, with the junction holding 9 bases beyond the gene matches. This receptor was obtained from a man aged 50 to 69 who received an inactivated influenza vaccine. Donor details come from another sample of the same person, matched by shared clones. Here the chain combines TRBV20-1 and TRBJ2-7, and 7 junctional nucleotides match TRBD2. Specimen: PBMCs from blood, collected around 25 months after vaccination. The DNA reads TGCAGTGCTAGAGGGCGAGGGACTACCTTCTCCTACGAGCAGTACTTC. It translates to CSARGRGTTFSYEQYF.